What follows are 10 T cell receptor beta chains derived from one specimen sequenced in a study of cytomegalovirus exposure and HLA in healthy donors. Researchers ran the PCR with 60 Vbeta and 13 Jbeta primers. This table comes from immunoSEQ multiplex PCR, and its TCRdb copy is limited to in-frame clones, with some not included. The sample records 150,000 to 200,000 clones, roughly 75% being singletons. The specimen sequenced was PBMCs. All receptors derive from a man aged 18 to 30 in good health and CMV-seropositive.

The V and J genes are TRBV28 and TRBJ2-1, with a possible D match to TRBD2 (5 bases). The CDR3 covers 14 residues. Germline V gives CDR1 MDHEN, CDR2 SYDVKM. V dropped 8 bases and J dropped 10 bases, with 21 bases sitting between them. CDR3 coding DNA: TGTGCCAGCCTCTCCCGGCGGGTCCCAATGGAGCAGTTCTTC. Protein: CASLSRRVPMEQFF.

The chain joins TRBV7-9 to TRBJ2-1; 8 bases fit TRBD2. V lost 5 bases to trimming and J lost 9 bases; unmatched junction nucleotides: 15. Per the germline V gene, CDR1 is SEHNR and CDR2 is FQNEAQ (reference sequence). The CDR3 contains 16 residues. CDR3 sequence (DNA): TGTGCCAGCAGCCTGCGCCGGGGACTAGGACCTAGTGAGCAGTTCTTC. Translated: CASSLRRGLGPSEQFF.

CDR3 protein: CASTLGEGSSYEQYF. DNA of the CDR3: TGTGCCAGTACCTTGGGGGAGGGAAGCTCCTACGAGCAGTACTTC. The chain joins TRBV4-2 to TRBJ2-7; 7 nucleotides line up with TRBD2. This CDR3 contains 15 residues. V shed 9 bases, J shed 0 bases, and the junction held 11 bases outside the gene matches. Germline CDR1 and CDR2: LGHNA and YNFKEQ.

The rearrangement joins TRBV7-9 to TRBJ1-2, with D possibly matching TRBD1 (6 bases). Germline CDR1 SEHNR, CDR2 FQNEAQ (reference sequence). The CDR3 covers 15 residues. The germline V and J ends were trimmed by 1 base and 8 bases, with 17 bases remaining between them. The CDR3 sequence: CASSLGDRTSGGYTF. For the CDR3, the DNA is TGTGCCAGCAGCTTAGGAGACAGGACGAGCGGCGGCTACACCTTC.

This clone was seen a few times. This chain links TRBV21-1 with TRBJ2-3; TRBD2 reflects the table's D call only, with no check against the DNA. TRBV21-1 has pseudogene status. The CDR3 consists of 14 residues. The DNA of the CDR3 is TGTGCCAGCAGCAGGTCGGGGTTCACAGATACGCAGTATTTT. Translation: CASSRSGFTDTQYF.

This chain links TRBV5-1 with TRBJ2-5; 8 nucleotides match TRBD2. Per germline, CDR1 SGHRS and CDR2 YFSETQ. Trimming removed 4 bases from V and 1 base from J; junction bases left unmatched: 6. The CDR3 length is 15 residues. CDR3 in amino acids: CASSQSGGIQETQYF. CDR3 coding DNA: TGCGCCAGCAGCCAAAGCGGGGGTATCCAAGAGACCCAGTACTTC.

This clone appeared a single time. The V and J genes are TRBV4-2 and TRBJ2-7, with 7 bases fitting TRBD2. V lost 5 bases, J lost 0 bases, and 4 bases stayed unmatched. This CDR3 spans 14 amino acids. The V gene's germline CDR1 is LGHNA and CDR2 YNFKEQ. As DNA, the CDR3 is TGTGCCAGCAGCGAGCGGACTAGCTCCTACGAGCAGTACTTC. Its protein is CASSERTSSYEQYF.

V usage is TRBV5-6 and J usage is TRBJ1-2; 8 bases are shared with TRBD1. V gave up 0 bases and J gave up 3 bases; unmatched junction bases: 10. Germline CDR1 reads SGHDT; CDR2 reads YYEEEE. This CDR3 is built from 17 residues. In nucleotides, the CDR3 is TGTGCCAGCAGCTTGGATTTACAGGGGGATATCTACTATGGCTACACCTTC. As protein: CASSLDLQGDIYYGYTF.

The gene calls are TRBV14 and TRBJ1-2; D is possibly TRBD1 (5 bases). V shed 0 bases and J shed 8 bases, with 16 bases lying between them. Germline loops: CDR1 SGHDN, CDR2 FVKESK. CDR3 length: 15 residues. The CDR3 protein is CASSQEGTGSIGYTF. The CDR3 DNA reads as TGTGCCAGCAGCCAAGAAGGTACAGGATCTATAGGCTACACCTTC.

For the CDR3, the DNA is TGCGCCAGCAGCTGGTACGAGGGCTATCCCACCTACGAGCAGTACTTC. Protein sequence: CASSWYEGYPTYEQYF. The gene calls are TRBV5-1 and TRBJ2-7; weak D call: TRBD2 (5 bases). CDR1 and CDR2 (germline): SGHRS, YFSETQ. This CDR3 is built from 16 residues. Trimming removed 3 bases from V and 2 bases from J, with 18 bases in between.